Shown below are 17 T cell receptor beta chains from a single sample sequenced in a study of shared clonotypes between healthy human individuals. Produced via immunoSEQ multiplex PCR; TCRdb's table is partial and in-frame only. Of roughly 2,500,000 clones listed, roughly 93% are singletons. The sample taken for sequencing was naive CD4+ T cells from PBMCs. Subset: CD45RA+ positively selected. The receptors derive from a man younger than 30 in good health. Some clones in this sample may be carry-over from other donors' samples.

This clone was picked up one time. This sequence joins TRBV19 and TRBJ2-1, with D unresolved. Germline values: CDR1 LNHDA, CDR2 SQIVND (reference sequence). The CDR3 loop spans 13 amino acids. V was clipped by 2 bases and J by 6 bases, with 8 bases between them. This CDR3 reads CASSIQQRNEQFF. The CDR3 DNA follows: TGTGCCAGTAGTATACAACAACGCAATGAGCAGTTCTTC.

This chain uses TRBV5-1 with TRBJ2-1; TRBD1 might be the D (6 bases). The germline V gene has CDR1 SGHRS and CDR2 YFSETQ. The V gene lost 1 base and the J gene lost 0 bases, with 14 bases spanning the gap. CDR3 length: 17 residues. In nucleotides, the CDR3 is TGCGCCAGCAGCTTGCTAGAAGGGGGAAGCTCCTACAATGAGCAGTTCTTC. This translates into CASSLLEGGSSYNEQFF. The full variable domain, completed using reference TRBV5-1 and TRBJ2-1, is KAGVTQTPRYLIKTRGQQVTLSCSPISGHRSVSWYQQTPGQGLQFLFEYFSETQRNKGNFPGRFSGRQFSNSRSEMNVSTLELGDSALYLCASSLLEGGSSYNEQFFGPGTRLTVL.

V is TRBV28 and J is TRBJ2-1, with 8 bases that match TRBD2. The CDR3 spans 16 residues. Losses at the gene ends were 4 bases for V and 6 bases for J; bases not matched to a gene: 11. CDR1 and CDR2 (germline): MDHEN, SYDVKM. Here the CDR3 reads CASSSSGTRAANEQFF. The DNA of the CDR3 is TGTGCCAGCAGTTCCTCCGGGACTAGGGCCGCCAATGAGCAGTTCTTC.

Concerning this clone itself: A junction boundary mismatches the germline segment, possibly from a read error. The V gene is TRBV5-8, the J gene TRBJ2-3; D is perhaps TRBD2 (6 bases). This CDR3 has 10 residues. CDR1 and CDR2 from the germline V gene are SGHTS and YDEGEE. The CDR3 region is CASSLRDSNF. CDR3 in DNA: TGTGCCAGCAGCTTAAGGGACTCGAATTTT. Full variable domain (missing parts from reference TRBV5-8 and TRBJ2-3): EAGVTQSPTHLIKTRGQQATLRCSPISGHTSVYWYQQALGLGLQFLLWYDEGEERNRGNFPPRFSGRQFPNYSSELNVNALELEDSALYLCASSLRDSNFGPGTRLTVL.

The chain employs TRBV5-1 and TRBJ2-3; TRBD1 matches 7 bases. Germline CDR1 and CDR2: SGHRS and YFSETQ. This CDR3 comprises 15 residues. Trimming removed 2 bases from V and 3 bases from J; junction bases left unmatched: 6. The CDR3 protein is CASSFRGFGTDTQYF. The DNA for the CDR3 is TGCGCCAGCAGCTTCAGGGGGTTCGGAACAGATACGCAGTATTTT.

This clone was recorded a few times. Written as DNA, the CDR3 is TGTGCCAGCAGCTTGAGGTGGGGCAATCAGCCCCAGCATTTT. Residues: CASSLRWGNQPQHF. The chain employs TRBV5-8 and TRBJ1-5; D is undetermined. With 1 base removed from V and 2 bases from J, the gap between germline ends came to 7 bases. The CDR3 runs 14 residues. Germline-derived CDR1 and CDR2 are SGHTS and YDEGEE.

The chain links TRBV2 to TRBJ1-1; 12 nucleotides align to TRBD1. The CDR3 is made up of 16 amino acids. V was pared by 6 bases and J by 0 bases, with 5 bases of the junction left unmatched. From germline, CDR1 is SNHLY and CDR2 FYNNEI. The CDR3 here is CASRAGTGGVNTEAFF. The CDR3 nucleotides read TGTGCCAGCAGGGCCGGGACAGGGGGCGTGAACACTGAAGCTTTCTTT.

V and J are TRBV28 and TRBJ2-7; 11 nucleotides align to TRBD2. Germline V gene data show CDR1 as MDHEN and CDR2 as SYDVKM. This CDR3 is 21 amino acids long. V shed 7 bases and J 2 bases; nucleotides not matched to a gene: 25. The CDR3 protein is CASTPIPGSAGGSGRAYEQYF. In DNA, the CDR3 is TGTGCCAGCACCCCCATTCCGGGGTCGGCAGGAGGTAGCGGGAGGGCCTACGAGCAGTACTTC.

This chain uses TRBV5-4 with TRBJ2-1; D uncertain. Per germline, CDR1 SGHNT and CDR2 YYREEE (reference sequence). V lost 4 bases and J 8 bases, leaving 13 bases between the germline ends. This CDR3 is built from 13 residues. The DNA of the CDR3 is TGTGCCAGCAGCCTCCCGACCTCGGATGAGCAGTTCTTC. Translated: CASSLPTSDEQFF. Complete variable domain (other parts from reference TRBV5-4 and TRBJ2-1): ETGVTQSPTHLIKTRGQQVTLRCSSQSGHNTVSWYQQALGQGPQFIFQYYREEENGRGNFPPRFSGLQFPNYSSELNVNALELDDSALYLCASSLPTSDEQFFGPGTRLTVL.

The genes are TRBV7-6 and TRBJ2-7, with TRBD2 matching 8 bases. The germline V gene encodes CDR1 SGHVS and CDR2 FNYEAQ. The CDR3 length is 14 residues. The trim removed 4 bases at V and 0 bases at J, leaving 2 bases unmatched. The CDR3 sequence: CASSSGRASYEQYF. As DNA, the CDR3 is TGTGCCAGCAGCTCCGGGAGGGCCTCCTACGAGCAGTACTTC.

The V gene is TRBV9, the J gene TRBJ2-5; possibly TRBD1 for D (6 bases). Looked up from germline, CDR1 is SGDLS and CDR2 is YYNGEE. Deletions cut 5 bases from V and 4 bases from J, with 15 bases between. The CDR3 extends over 14 amino acids. CDR3: CASSIGGQGETQYF. In DNA form, the CDR3 reads TGTGCCAGCAGTATAGGGGGTCAGGGAGAGACCCAGTACTTC.

Comments on this clone: The junction does not match germline at one end; this may be a read error. The V gene is TRBV19, the J gene TRBJ1-1; 7 nucleotides align to TRBD1. The CDR3 totals 14 residues. Germline V lookup: CDR1 LNHDA, CDR2 SQIVND (reference sequence). In DNA form, the CDR3 reads TGTGCCAGTAGTACCGGGACAGTGAACCCTGAAGCTTTCTTT. Translating it yields CASSTGTVNPEAFF. Full variable domain (remainder filled in from reference TRBV19 and TRBJ1-1): DGGITQSPKYLFRKEGQNVTLSCEQNLNHDAMYWYRQDPGQGLRLIYYSQIVNDFQKGDIAEGYSVSREKKESFPLTVTSAQKNPTAFYLCASSTGTVNPEAFFGQGTRLTVV.

This chain uses TRBV28 with TRBJ2-4, with TRBD2 identical over 10 bases. In germline, CDR1 is MDHEN, CDR2 SYDVKM. The CDR3 is 15 amino acids. The V and J ends lost 2 bases and 6 bases, in that order; junction bases with no gene match: 4. The CDR3 DNA follows: TGTGCCAGCAGTTTAACGACTAGCGGGCGAAACATTCAGTACTTC. Protein sequence: CASSLTTSGRNIQYF.

This clone has just a few counts. This rearrangement joins TRBV7-2 to TRBJ1-2; D gene unclear. The V end was cut by 1 base, the J end by 8 bases, with 8 bases between. The CDR3 is made up of 12 amino acids. CDR1 SGHTA and CDR2 FQGNSA come from the germline V gene. In nucleotides, the CDR3 is TGTGCCAGCAGCTTAGACCTCCCCGGCTACACCTTC. Translating it yields CASSLDLPGYTF.

The rearrangement uses TRBV5-1 and TRBJ2-1; 8 bases map to TRBD2. The CDR3 contains 17 residues. The germline CDR1 and CDR2 sequences are SGHRS and YFSETQ. V shed 2 bases, J shed 5 bases, and the junction held 12 bases outside the gene matches. The CDR3 nucleotides read TGCGCCAGCAGCTTACCTTCGAGCGGGAGATCGGACAATGAGCAGTTCTTC. It specifies CASSLPSSGRSDNEQFF.

The genes are TRBV5-1 and TRBJ2-1, with TRBD2 matching over 11 bases. CDR1 is SGHRS and CDR2 is YFSETQ in the germline V gene. There are 19 residues in the CDR3. V dropped 0 bases and J dropped 0; count of bases not matched to a gene: 8. CDR3 nucleotide sequence: TGCGCCAGCAGCTTGGACCTAAGACTAGCGGGAAGCTCCTACAATGAGCAGTTCTTC. It is translated as CASSLDLRLAGSSYNEQFF. The whole variable domain, filled in from reference TRBV5-1 and TRBJ2-1, reads KAGVTQTPRYLIKTRGQQVTLSCSPISGHRSVSWYQQTPGQGLQFLFEYFSETQRNKGNFPGRFSGRQFSNSRSEMNVSTLELGDSALYLCASSLDLRLAGSSYNEQFFGPGTRLTVL.

This clone was observed a few times. The V call is TRBV4-1, the J call TRBJ1-1, with a weak D call TRBD1 (6 bases). This CDR3 spans 18 amino acids. V was trimmed by 4 bases and J by 6 bases, leaving 27 bases between them. Germline values: CDR1 MGHRA, CDR2 YSYEKL. CDR3 nucleotide sequence: TGCGCCAGCAGCCCCCGAGACCCCCAAAACAGGGTGCGGCCTGAAGCTTTCTTT. As protein: CASSPRDPQNRVRPEAFF.